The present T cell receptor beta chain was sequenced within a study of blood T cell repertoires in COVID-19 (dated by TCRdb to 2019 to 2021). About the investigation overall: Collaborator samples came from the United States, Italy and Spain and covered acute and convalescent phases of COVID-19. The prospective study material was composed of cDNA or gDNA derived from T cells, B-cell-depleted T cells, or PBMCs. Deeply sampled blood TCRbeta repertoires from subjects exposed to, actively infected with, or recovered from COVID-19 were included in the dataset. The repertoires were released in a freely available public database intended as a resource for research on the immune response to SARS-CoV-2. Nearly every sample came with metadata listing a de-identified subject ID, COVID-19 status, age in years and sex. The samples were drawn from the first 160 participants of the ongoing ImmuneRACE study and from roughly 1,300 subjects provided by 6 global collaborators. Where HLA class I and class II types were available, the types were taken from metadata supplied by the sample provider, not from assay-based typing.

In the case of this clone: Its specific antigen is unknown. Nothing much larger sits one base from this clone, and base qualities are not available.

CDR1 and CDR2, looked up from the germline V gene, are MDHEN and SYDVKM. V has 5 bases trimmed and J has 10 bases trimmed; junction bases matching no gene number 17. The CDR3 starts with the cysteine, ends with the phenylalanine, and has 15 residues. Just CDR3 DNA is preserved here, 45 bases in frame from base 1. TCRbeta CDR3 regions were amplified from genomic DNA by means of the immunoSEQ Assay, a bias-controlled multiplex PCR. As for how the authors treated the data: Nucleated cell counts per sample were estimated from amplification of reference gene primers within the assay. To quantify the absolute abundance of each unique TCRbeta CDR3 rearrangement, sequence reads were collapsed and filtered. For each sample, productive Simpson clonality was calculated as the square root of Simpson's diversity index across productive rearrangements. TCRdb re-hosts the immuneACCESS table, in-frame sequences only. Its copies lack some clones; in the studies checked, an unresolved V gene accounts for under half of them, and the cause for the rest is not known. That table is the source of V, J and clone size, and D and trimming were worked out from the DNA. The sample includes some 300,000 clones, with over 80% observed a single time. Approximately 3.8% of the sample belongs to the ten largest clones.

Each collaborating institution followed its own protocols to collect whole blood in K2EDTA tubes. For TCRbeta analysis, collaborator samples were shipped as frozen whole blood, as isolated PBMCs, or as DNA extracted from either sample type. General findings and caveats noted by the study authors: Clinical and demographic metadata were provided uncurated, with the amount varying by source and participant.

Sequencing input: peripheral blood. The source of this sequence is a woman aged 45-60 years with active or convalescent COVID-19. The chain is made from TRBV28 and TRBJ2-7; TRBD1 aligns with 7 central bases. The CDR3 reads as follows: CASSPGQRTPIDQYF. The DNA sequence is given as TGTGCCAGCAGTCCGGGACAGCGGACCCCAATTGATCAGTACTTC.